Listed below are T cell receptor beta chains from one sample, sequenced in a study of T cells expressing NK-cell markers. With the 5' RACE reads reprocessed, TCRdb shows one record per CDR3 protein and no DNA. The data include 450,000 to 600,000 distinct CDR3 sequences; the top ten clones carry roughly 3.4%. The sample consisted of blood T cells: a sorted CD56 or NKG2C T cell subset, CD4+ or CD8+ T cells, or bulk PBMC T cells (not recorded which). These receptors all come from a man aged 18 to 29 in good health. Both conserved end residues are part of each CDR3.

CDR3 protein,V gene,J gene
CSCRTGRDVLTF,TRBV29-1,TRBJ2-6
CASSTRTDYNEQFF,TRBV7-9,TRBJ2-1
CASRVRAGAGDTQYF,TRBV25-1,TRBJ2-3
CASSLGGGVQETQYF,TRBV7-2,TRBJ2-5
CASGSSVGAQYF,TRBV12-5,TRBJ2-3
CASSDPDRRGLIGGEQFF,TRBV25-1,TRBJ2-1
CASSLVGGQGGETQYF,TRBV11-3,TRBJ2-5
CASSNSRFGQTQYF,TRBV19,TRBJ2-5
CASSLGTEVYF,TRBV5-1,TRBJ2-4
CASSLLGGQDQPQHF,TRBV28,TRBJ1-5
CASSPTGGSGYTF,TRBV7-2,TRBJ1-2
CASKTSAGENEQFF,TRBV5-1,TRBJ2-1
CATSDLQGDPYNNEQFF,TRBV24-1,TRBJ2-1